Listed below are T cell receptor beta chains from one sample, sequenced in a study of graft-versus-host responses after intestinal transplantation. TCRdb's copy holds only in-frame clones and misses some; the assay was immunoSEQ multiplex PCR. The table lists tens of thousands of clones, roughly 90% of them singletons. For these TCRs, the target antigens are not known. The starting material was unstimulated CD8+ T cells sorted from spleen or lymph node cells, obtained before transplant. Every receptor here comes from a human donor who was the organ donor for an intestinal transplant. Each CDR3 is given with its conserved first and last residue. The order of the fields is J gene, V gene, D gene, clone size, CDR3 DNA, CDR3 protein. A D gene is named only where the DNA matches it firmly. Size tells how often a clone was seen (once, few, many) or the class of an expanded clone, and some rows leave it out.

TRBJ2-2 | TRBV6-5 | TRBD2 | once | TGTGCCAGCAGTTGGGACTACTCAAACACCGGGGAGCTGTTTTTT | CASSWDYSNTGELFF
TRBJ2-7 | TRBV28 | . | . | TGTGCCAGCAGTTTAATTGCGGGACAGATCGAGCAGTACTTC | CASSLIAGQIEQYF
TRBJ1-1 | TRBV30 | . | . | TGTGCCTGGAGTTCGTTCGTAGGGAGGAACACTGAAGCTTTCTTT | CAWSSFVGRNTEAFF
TRBJ1-6 | TRBV4-2 | . | . | TGTGCCAGCAGCCAACCAGGGGATAGTAATTCACCCCTCCACTTT | CASSQPGDSNSPLHF
TRBJ2-3 | TRBV19 | . | . | TGTGCCAGTTCCCTCCCACTGTTGGCAGATACGCAGTATTTT | CASSLPLLADTQYF
TRBJ2-5 | TRBV13 | TRBD2 | . | TGTGCCAGCAGCTTAGTTAGCGGGCCTCAAGAGACCCAGTACTTC | CASSLVSGPQETQYF
TRBJ2-7 | TRBV4-3 | . | . | TGCGCCAGCAGCCAAGATTCCGTAGGGTGGGGCCCCAACTACGAGCAGTACTTC | CASSQDSVGWGPNYEQYF
TRBJ2-1 | TRBV25-1 | TRBD2 | . | TGTGCCAGCAGTGAATATCGGGGTAGCGGGAACCCCCCTTCATTCTTC | CASSEYRGSGNPPSFF
TRBJ2-1 | TRBV28 | . | . | TGTGCCAGCAGTTACAGTAACAATGAGCAGTTCTTC | CASSYSNNEQFF
TRBJ1-2 | TRBV28 | TRBD1 | . | TGTGCCAGCAGTTTATCTGGACAGGGGGCAGATGGCTACACCTTC | CASSLSGQGADGYTF
TRBJ1-4 | TRBV4-3 | TRBD1 | few | TGCGCCAGCAGCCAAGGGACAGGAAGTAAACTGTTTTTT | CASSQGTGSKLFF
TRBJ2-2 | TRBV9 | . | . | TGTGCCAGCAGCGTAGGGTGGCCCGGGGAGCTGTTTTTT | CASSVGWPGELFF
TRBJ2-7 | TRBV6-1 | . | . | TGTGCCAGCAGCGATCTCCTAGCGCCGTCCTACGAGCAGTACTTC | CASSDLLAPSYEQYF
TRBJ1-1 | TRBV18 | . | . | TGTGCCAGCTCACCACGGCCCCCCCCAGCTTTCTTT | CASSPRPPPAFF
TRBJ2-3 | TRBV9 | . | . | TGTGCCAGCAGCGTAGGAAGTAACGGAGATACGCAGTATTTT | CASSVGSNGDTQYF
TRBJ2-1 | TRBV19 | TRBD2 | . | TGTGCCAGTACCCTAAGGTTGTACACTAGCGGTCCACCTGGGGATGAGCAGTTCTTC | CASTLRLYTSGPPGDEQFF
TRBJ1-4 | TRBV28 | . | . | TGTGCCAGCAGTTCCTATTCCGGGGAAGGTGGAGAAAAACTGTTTTTT | CASSSYSGEGGEKLFF
TRBJ2-1 | TRBV27 | . | once | TGTGCCAGCAAGCGCCCAGAGGGCGATGAGCAGTTCTTC | CASKRPEGDEQFF
TRBJ1-1 | TRBV7-2 | TRBD1 | . | TGTGCCAGCAGCTTATACAGGGGGTTGAGCACTGAAGCTTTCTTT | CASSLYRGLSTEAFF
TRBJ2-1 | TRBV6-6 | TRBD1 | . | TGTGCCAGCACAACCGACAGGGTAGGCTACAATGAGCAGTTCTTC | CASTTDRVGYNEQFF
TRBJ2-7 | TRBV9 | TRBD2 | . | TGTGCCAGCAGCGGAAGCGGGAGGGGAGAGCAGTACTTC | CASSGSGRGEQYF
TRBJ1-1 | TRBV6-5 | . | . | TGTGCCAGCAGTTACTCCCCCCGAGGGAGCACTGAAGCTTTCTTT | CASSYSPRGSTEAFF
TRBJ2-1 | TRBV9 | TRBD2 | . | TGTGCCAGCAGCGTAGGGGCGGGACTAGCGTGGGATGAGCAGTTCTTC | CASSVGAGLAWDEQFF
TRBJ2-1 | TRBV9 | TRBD1 | . | TGTGCCAGCAGTCCGGGACAGGGGTCTCGGAATGAGCAGTTCTTC | CASSPGQGSRNEQFF
TRBJ1-2 | TRBV6-5 | . | . | TGTGCCAGCATGGGGGGGGTCAACTATGGCTACACCTTC | CASMGGVNYGYTF
TRBJ2-7 | TRBV18 | . | once | TGTGCCAGCTCACGACGCGGGGACTCCCCCCCCCACGAGCAGTACTTC | CASSRRGDSPPHEQYF
TRBJ2-7 | TRBV5-1 | TRBD2 | . | TGCGCCGGCAGCCTTGGGTGGGGGAGGGCCGGGGCCTACGAGCAGTACTTC | CAGSLGWGRAGAYEQYF
TRBJ2-7 | TRBV9 | . | . | TGTGCCAGCAGCGTAACCGGGAAGGGCCACGAGCAGTACTTC | CASSVTGKGHEQYF
TRBJ2-5 | TRBV5-1 | . | . | TGCGCCAGCAGCCCGGAGGGGCCAGAGACCCAGTACTTC | CASSPEGPETQYF